This T cell receptor beta chain was obtained from a study of blood T cell repertoires in COVID-19. Background on the study: There were acute and convalescent COVID-19 samples, and they came from the United States, Italy and Spain. Nucleic acid was either cDNA or gDNA, and it came from T cells, B-cell-depleted T cells, or PBMCs.

In the source study's methods: Amplified reference gene primers provided the basis for estimating nucleated cell counts. The protocol was immunoSEQ multiplex PCR, while the TCRdb copy is restricted to in-frame clones and leaves out a portion. V, J and clone size are those of that table, while D and trimming were read from the DNA. Of about 140,000 clones in the sample, about 87% were seen once. Followed over time, Seattle patients had been enrolled while infection was active. Germline trimming cut 2 bases from V and 7 bases from J; bases unmatched to any gene: 4. The CDR3 consists of 13 residues. The chain carries TRBV12-3 or TRBV12-4 and TRBJ2-5; 7 bases align to TRBD2. The source is a human donor with COVID-19, enrolled during active disease. The donor label of this sample is uncertain. The specimen sequenced was peripheral blood. CDR3 sequence (DNA): TGTGCCAGCAGTTTAATCAGGGAGGGGACCCAGTACTTC. It specifies CASSLIREGTQYF.